Listed here are 22 T cell receptor beta chains from one sample, sequenced in a study of shared clonotypes between healthy human individuals (TCRdb year 2020). Library preparation used the immunoSEQ multiplex PCR assay. TCRdb retrieved this table from immuneACCESS and kept in-frame rearrangements only. Not all clones are present; in checked studies, unresolved V genes account for under half, and no reason is known for the remainder. This sample holds 2 million to 2.5 million clones; roughly 92% were observed only once. Around 0.38% of the sample is taken by the ten largest. Sequencing used naive CD4+ T cells from PBMCs. In the paper's terms, the cell subset or site label means: CD45RA+ positively selected. The receptors were sampled from a young man in good health. Some clones in this sample may be carry-over from other donors' samples.

J is TRBJ1-1 and V is TRBV7-9, with D uncertain. Germline V gives CDR1 SEHNR, CDR2 FQNEAQ (reference sequence). The CDR3 has 14 residues. Trimming took 2 bases from V and 1 from J, leaving 8 bases between them. The CDR3 region is CASSLNRENTEAFF. The CDR3 DNA reads as TGTGCCAGCAGCTTAAATCGGGAGAACACTGAAGCTTTCTTT.

About this clone itself: The sample holds other DNA sequences that translate to the same CDR3. The chain is built from TRBV9 and TRBJ2-5; possibly TRBD1 for D (6 bases). V lost 1 base to trimming and J lost 5 bases, with 9 bases between them. The length of the CDR3 is 13 residues. CDR1 and CDR2 (germline): SGDLS, YYNGEE. This CDR3 is CASSVLQGETQYF. CDR3 DNA: TGTGCCAGCAGCGTACTCCAGGGGGAGACCCAGTACTTC.

The chain uses TRBV29-1 and TRBJ1-1, with D possibly matching TRBD1 (5 bases). CDR3 length: 15 amino acids. Germline CDR1 and CDR2: SQVTM and ANQGSEA. V was pared by 0 bases and J by 4 bases, with 15 bases between. The DNA for the CDR3 is TGCAGCGTTGAAGAGGGGCTGGGGCAGGGCACTGAAGCTTTCTTT. Translated: CSVEEGLGQGTEAFF.

The V gene is TRBV25-1, the J gene TRBJ1-4, with D unclear. The CDR3 totals 15 residues. Trimming cost V 3 bases and J 0 bases, with 8 bases left between them. Germline CDR1 is MGHDK and CDR2 is SYGVNS. CDR3 amino acids: CASSDGGATNEKLFF. The CDR3, as DNA: TGTGCCAGCAGTGATGGTGGGGCAACTAATGAAAAACTGTTTTTT.

The chain couples TRBV28 to TRBJ1-4, with TRBD1 matching 7 bases. J lost 0 bases, V lost 7 bases, and 5 bases had no gene match. Germline CDR1 MDHEN, CDR2 SYDVKM. The length of the CDR3 is 15 residues. CDR3 coding DNA: TGTGCCAGCAACCACAGGGGTTCAACTAATGAAAAACTGTTTTTT. Encoded protein: CASNHRGSTNEKLFF.

This chain's CDR3 is CASSTLAGGPPPPLYEQYF. DNA for the CDR3: TGTGCCAGCAGCACACTAGCGGGAGGGCCTCCCCCCCCTCTCTACGAGCAGTACTTC. V and J are TRBV21-1 and TRBJ2-7; TRBD2 was called by the table and not checked on the DNA. TRBV21-1 is given as a pseudogene. There are 19 residues in the CDR3.

This chain connects TRBV5-4 to TRBJ2-6; D remains ambiguous. Trimming left V 1 base short and J 4 bases short, with 9 bases between. CDR3 size: 15 residues. CDR1 and CDR2 (germline): SGHNT, YYREEE (reference sequence). The CDR3 bases are TGTGCCAGCAGCTTGATGCTTTCCGGGGCCAACGTCCTGACTTTC. Encoded protein: CASSLMLSGANVLTF.

Details on this clone: Within the sample, other DNA sequences also encode this same CDR3. V gene TRBV7-3 combines with J gene TRBJ2-2, with D possibly matching TRBD1 (7 bases). Per the germline V gene, CDR1 is SGHTA and CDR2 is FQGTGA. The CDR3 has 14 residues. V was shortened by 5 bases and J by 5 bases, with 12 bases between the two germline ends. The CDR3 DNA reads TGTGCCAGCAGCCGACAGGGACTTACCGGGGAGCTGTTTTTT. Translation: CASSRQGLTGELFF. Combining the CDR3 with reference TRBV7-3 and TRBJ2-2 gives the whole variable domain GAGVSQTPSNKVTEKGKYVELRCDPISGHTALYWYRQSLGQGPEFLIYFQGTGAADDSGLPNDRFFAVRPEGSVSTLKIQRTERGDSAVYLCASSRQGLTGELFFGEGSRLTVL.

The chain joins TRBV18 to TRBJ2-5; TRBD2 is a possible D gene (5 bases). Germline V lookup: CDR1 KGHSH, CDR2 LQKENI. The CDR3 loop spans 15 amino acids. The V and J ends lost 3 bases and 2 bases respectively, with 13 bases between them. The CDR3 spells CASSPGAGLQETQYF. CDR3 bases: TGTGCCAGCTCACCCGGTGCCGGACTTCAAGAGACCCAGTACTTC.

This chain links TRBV5-1 with TRBJ2-4, with D perhaps TRBD2 (5 bases). Germline V gives CDR1 SGHRS, CDR2 YFSETQ. The V and J ends lost 2 bases and 6 bases respectively, with 12 bases between them. The CDR3 sequence is 14 residues long. Here the CDR3 reads CASSLEGLINIQYF. The DNA of the CDR3 is TGCGCCAGCAGCTTAGAGGGTTTGATAAACATTCAGTACTTC. The full variable domain, its missing parts supplied by reference TRBV5-1 and TRBJ2-4, is KAGVTQTPRYLIKTRGQQVTLSCSPISGHRSVSWYQQTPGQGLQFLFEYFSETQRNKGNFPGRFSGRQFSNSRSEMNVSTLELGDSALYLCASSLEGLINIQYFGAGTRLSVL.

The genes are TRBV18 and TRBJ2-5, with D possibly TRBD1 on 5 matching bases. CDR1 and CDR2 from the germline V gene are KGHSH and LQKENI. The CDR3 runs to 14 residues. Trimming stripped 3 bases from V and 1 base from J, with 9 bases between. The chain's CDR3 is CASSPDSFQETQYF. The CDR3, as DNA: TGTGCCAGCTCACCTGACAGTTTCCAAGAGACCCAGTACTTC.

The chain carries TRBV4-2 and TRBJ1-3, with a weak D call TRBD1 (5 bases). Germline CDR1 reads LGHNA; CDR2 reads YNFKEQ. V shed 3 bases and J shed 2 bases, with 14 bases lying between them. This CDR3 contains 16 residues. The CDR3 bases are TGTGCCAGCAGCCAGGTCCCGAGGGGAACTGGAAACACCATATATTTT. Translation gives CASSQVPRGTGNTIYF.

The chain couples TRBV19 to TRBJ2-7; 9 positions agree with TRBD2. Germline CDR1 is LNHDA and CDR2 is SQIVND (reference sequence). The CDR3 is 13 residues long. Trimming took 4 bases from V and 6 from J; bases not matched to a gene: 4. The CDR3 is CASSTIAGAEQYF. CDR3 nucleotides: TGTGCCAGTAGTACCATAGCGGGAGCCGAGCAGTACTTC.

The rearrangement links TRBV7-3 to TRBJ2-1; TRBD2 aligns across 9 bases. Germline V gives CDR1 SGHTA, CDR2 FQGTGA. V dropped 0 bases and J dropped 9; count of bases not matched to a gene: 6. The CDR3 runs to 15 residues. The CDR3 DNA reads as TGTGCCAGCAGCTTAACTAGCGGGAGACAAAGTGAGCAGTTCTTC. Translation gives CASSLTSGRQSEQFF. The entire variable domain, with the rest obtained from reference TRBV7-3 and TRBJ2-1, is as follows: GAGVSQTPSNKVTEKGKYVELRCDPISGHTALYWYRQSLGQGPEFLIYFQGTGAADDSGLPNDRFFAVRPEGSVSTLKIQRTERGDSAVYLCASSLTSGRQSEQFFGPGTRLTVL.

CDR3 in DNA: TGTGCCACCATGGCGGGACTAGCCTCCTACGAGCAGTACTTC. It encodes CATMAGLASYEQYF. This chain connects TRBV7-9 to TRBJ2-7; 9 bases align to TRBD2. Germline lookup yields CDR1 SEHNR and CDR2 FQNEAQ (reference sequence). This CDR3 is 14 amino acids long. The trim removed 10 bases at V and 0 bases at J, leaving 7 bases unmatched.

A note on this clone: The junction and the germline gene differ at one end; a read error may be behind it. CDR3 sequence: CATRREVYNEQFF. The CDR3 coding sequence is TGTGCCACCAGGAGAGAGGTTTACAATGAGCAGTTCTTC. The rearrangement links TRBV15 to TRBJ2-1, with D hard to call. Germline values: CDR1 LNHNV, CDR2 YYDKDF (reference sequence). This CDR3 is built from 13 residues.

The chain couples TRBV7-9 to TRBJ2-3, with 9 positions matching TRBD2. Germline assignment: CDR1 SEHNR and CDR2 FQNEAQ (reference sequence). This CDR3 contains 15 residues. J gave up 5 bases and V 6 bases, and 9 bases lay outside the gene matches. CDR3 nucleotides: TGTGCCAGCAGTTTTAGCGGGAGTAAGGGAGATACGCAGTATTTT. It codes for CASSFSGSKGDTQYF.

The rearrangement joins TRBV28 to TRBJ1-5; a possible D gene is TRBD1 (6 bases). This CDR3 spans 16 amino acids. V lost 2 bases and J lost 0, with 11 bases in between. CDR1 MDHEN and CDR2 SYDVKM come from the germline V gene. This chain's CDR3 is CASSLPGHYSNQPQHF. For the CDR3, the DNA is TGTGCCAGCAGTTTACCGGGACACTATAGCAATCAGCCCCAGCATTTT.

The chain employs TRBV15 and TRBJ1-1; D is unclear. The germline V gene encodes CDR1 LNHNV and CDR2 YYDKDF (reference sequence). The CDR3 has 14 residues. V was shortened by 0 bases and J by 3 bases, with 8 bases between the two germline ends. The CDR3 sequence is CATSRELRDTEAFF. The CDR3 bases are TGTGCCACCAGCAGAGAGCTAAGGGACACTGAAGCTTTCTTT.

In the case of this clone: The sample carries other DNA sequences with the same CDR3. The chain uses TRBV18 and TRBJ2-6; 12 bases are a match to TRBD1. The CDR3 contains 17 residues. V lost 6 bases, J lost 2 bases, and 5 bases stayed unmatched. Germline CDR1 KGHSH, CDR2 LQKENI. The CDR3 region is CASSPGTGGTGANVLTF. The DNA for the CDR3 is TGTGCCAGCTCTCCCGGGACAGGGGGCACTGGGGCCAACGTCCTGACTTTC.

The chain couples TRBV18 to TRBJ2-3; 8 nucleotides align to TRBD1. Trimming took 3 bases from V and 2 from J; bases not matched to a gene: 7. The germline V gene has CDR1 KGHSH and CDR2 LQKENI. The CDR3 sequence is 16 residues long. The CDR3 nucleotides read TGTGCCAGCTCACCTACGACAGGGGACTCCACAGATACGCAGTATTTT. It is translated as CASSPTTGDSTDTQYF.

A remark on this clone: The identical CDR3 is also encoded by other nucleotide sequences in the sample. The chain recombines TRBV20-1 with TRBJ1-4; D gene ambiguous. This CDR3 is built from 11 residues. V dropped 1 base and J dropped 7 bases, with 4 bases sitting between them. Germline values: CDR1 DFQATT, CDR2 SNEGSKA (reference sequence). CDR3 DNA sequence: TGCAGTGCTAGAGTTCGTGAAAAACTGTTTTTT. This sequence encodes CSARVREKLFF.